What follows are 31 T cell receptor beta chains derived from one specimen sequenced in a study of response to subunit inactivated influenza vaccine. TCRdb reprocessed the RT-PCR reads with MiXCR, giving one entry per CDR3 protein. This sample yields 800,000 to 1,000,000 distinct CDR3 sequences, of which less than 25% are seen a single time; 10% belongs to the top ten. Sequenced here: PBMCs from blood, sampled 5 days after vaccination. Receptors originate from a man in his forties or fifties who received an inactivated influenza vaccine.

The chain recombines TRBV9 with TRBJ2-3; TRBD2 might be the D (5 bases). Germline CDR1 is SGDLS and CDR2 is YYNGEE. V shed 0 bases and J shed 3 bases, with 5 bases lying between them. CDR3 length: 13 amino acids. The DNA for the CDR3 is TGTGCCAGCAGCGTAGTAGCGACAGATACGCAGTATTTT. It codes for CASSVVATDTQYF. The full variable domain, its missing parts supplied by reference TRBV9 and TRBJ2-3, is DSGVTQTPKHLITATGQRVTLRCSPRSGDLSVYWYQQSLDQGLQFLIQYYNGEERAKGNILERFSAQQFPDLHSELNLSSLELGDSALYFCASSVVATDTQYFGPGTRLTVL.

This clonotype appeared a few times. The gene calls are TRBV20-1 and TRBJ2-3; tentative D call: TRBD2 (6 bases). Germline V lookup: CDR1 DFQATT, CDR2 SNEGSKA (reference sequence). V lost 7 bases and J 3 bases, leaving 11 bases between the germline ends. The CDR3 has 12 amino acids. This CDR3 reads CSVRGGTDTQYF. The DNA for the CDR3 is TGCAGTGTCCGGGGAGGTACAGATACGCAGTATTTT.

This clonotype appeared a few times. The junction and the germline gene differ at one end; a read error may be behind it. The chain recombines TRBV27 with TRBJ1-2; no firm D call. The length of the CDR3 is 13 residues. Germline V CDR1 and CDR2: MNHEY, SMNVEV (reference sequence). This CDR3 is CASRFSQVYGYTF. CDR3 coding DNA: TGTGCCAGCCGTTTTAGCCAAGTCTATGGCTACACCTTC.

This clonotype was picked up a small number of times. The V gene is TRBV11-2, the J gene TRBJ2-7; 14 bases fit TRBD2. V shed 5 bases and J 0 bases; nucleotides not matched to a gene: 3. CDR1 SGHAT and CDR2 FQNNGV come from the germline V gene. The CDR3 spans 16 residues. CDR3 region: CASSRTSGGNSYEQYF. The CDR3 region has the DNA TGTGCCAGCAGCCGGACTAGCGGGGGGAACTCCTACGAGCAGTACTTC.

There are many counts of this clonotype. The V gene is TRBV5-1, the J gene TRBJ1-6; a weak D match, TRBD1 (5 bases). The V and J ends lost 0 bases and 9 bases respectively, with 19 bases between them. Germline assignment: CDR1 SGHRS and CDR2 YFSETQ. This CDR3 has 17 residues. CDR3 sequence reads: CASSLAGFGPDTSPLHF. The CDR3 coding sequence is TGCGCCAGCAGCTTGGCAGGGTTCGGGCCCGACACTTCACCCCTCCACTTT.

In this sample, this clonotype turned up a few times. A read error may account for a junction end that differs from germline. This chain joins TRBV4-3 and TRBJ2-1; D call uncertain. From germline, CDR1 is LGHNA and CDR2 YSLEER. The CDR3 is 14 residues long. The CDR3 DNA reads TGCTCCAGCAGCCAATACGGTAGAATCAATGAGCAGTTCTTC. Translating gives CSSSQYGRINEQFF.

This chain connects TRBV6-5 to TRBJ1-1; D is possibly TRBD1 (6 bases). The length of the CDR3 is 14 residues. Trimming shortened V by 7 bases and J by 6 bases, and 18 bases separated the two germline ends. In germline, CDR1 is MNHEY, CDR2 SVGAGI. The CDR3 DNA is TGTGCCAGCATTAACAGGGACATCCCCGCTGAAGCTTTCTTT. It translates to CASINRDIPAEAFF.

The table lists this clonotype with a few counts. The chain uses TRBV5-8 and TRBJ2-7; 9 positions agree with TRBD1. CDR3 size: 14 residues. V dropped 4 bases and J dropped 6; count of bases not matched to a gene: 8. Germline assignment: CDR1 SGHTS and CDR2 YDEGEE. DNA of the CDR3: TGTGCCAGCAGCCACCGGGACAGGGTGTTCGAGCAGTACTTC. Amino acid sequence: CASSHRDRVFEQYF.

This clonotype has more than one count but fewer than ten. This chain links TRBV27 with TRBJ2-4; D not certain. Germline lookup yields CDR1 MNHEY and CDR2 SMNVEV (reference sequence). The CDR3 loop spans 14 amino acids. Trimming took off 0 bases at V and 0 bases at J, with 3 bases between the two ends. The CDR3 reads CASSLSLAKNIQYF. The CDR3 nucleotides read TGTGCCAGCAGTTTATCACTAGCCAAAAACATTCAGTACTTC.

The rearrangement uses TRBV5-6 and TRBJ2-2; no definite D call. CDR3 length: 14 residues. CDR1 SGHDT and CDR2 YYEEEE come from the germline V gene. The V end lost 0 bases, the J end lost 5 bases, and 8 bases lay between the germline ends. Here the CDR3 reads CASSLALGTGELFF. The CDR3 DNA is TGTGCCAGCAGCTTGGCTCTCGGTACCGGGGAGCTGTTTTTT.

Notes on this clonotype: Its ends do not fully match the called genes, so a read error is possible. J is TRBJ2-4 and V is TRBV7-9; 10 nucleotides line up with TRBD1. The CDR3 is 11 amino acids. CDR1 and CDR2 (germline): SEHNR, FQNEAQ (reference sequence). Written as DNA, the CDR3 is TGTGCCAGCAGCCAGACAGGGGGCCAGCACTTC. Translation: CASSQTGGQHF. Drawing the rest from reference TRBV7-9 and TRBJ2-4, the complete variable domain is DTGVSQNPRHKITKRGQNVTFRCDPISEHNRLYWYRQTLGQGPEFLTYFQNEAQLEKSRLLSDRFSAERPKGSFSTLEIQRTEQGDSAMYLCASSQTGGQHFGAGTRLSVL.

The chain is built from TRBV10-3 and TRBJ2-5; weak D call: TRBD1 (6 bases). The CDR3 is 17 amino acids. Germline CDR1 is ENHRY and CDR2 is SYGVKD. Trimming cost V 0 bases and J 5 bases, with 19 bases left between them. The DNA of the CDR3 is TGTGCCATCAGTGAGTCCTTACCGGGACACGTTTTGGAGACCCAGTACTTC. Its protein is CAISESLPGHVLETQYF.

This clonotype has a handful of counts. The rearrangement joins TRBV15 to TRBJ2-5; D is perhaps TRBD1 (5 bases). This CDR3 has 14 residues. Germline CDR1 LNHNV, CDR2 YYDKDF (reference sequence). V lost 1 base and J lost 2, with 8 bases in between. The CDR3 protein is CATSRGRTQETQYF. The CDR3 DNA sequence: TGTGCCACCAGCAGAGGACGGACACAAGAGACCCAGTACTTC.

In this sample, this clonotype turned up a few times. The rearrangement uses TRBV10-3 and TRBJ2-1, with D unclear. The germline CDR1 and CDR2 sequences are ENHRY and SYGVKD. This CDR3 has 12 residues. V lost 2 bases and J 8 bases, leaving 7 bases between the germline ends. CDR3: CAISEVGYEQFF. CDR3 DNA: TGTGCCATCAGTGAGGTAGGGTATGAGCAGTTCTTC.

The genes are TRBV20-1 and TRBJ2-5; 7 bases are a match to TRBD2. The CDR3 covers 17 residues. Trimming at V came to 1 base and at J to 2 bases, leaving 13 bases not matched to a gene. Germline lookup yields CDR1 DFQATT and CDR2 SNEGSKA (reference sequence). CDR3 sequence reads: CSARAPTTSVGQETQYF. The CDR3 nucleotides are TGCAGTGCTAGAGCTCCTACTACTAGCGTGGGACAAGAGACCCAGTACTTC.

The table lists this clonotype with a few counts. The J gene is TRBJ2-7, the V gene TRBV7-6; 10 nucleotides line up with TRBD2. The CDR3 is 16 amino acids. The V and J ends lost 3 bases and 2 bases, in that order; junction bases with no gene match: 7. Germline V gene sequence: CDR1 SGHVS, CDR2 FNYEAQ. The CDR3 loop is CASSFYGTSVPYEQYF. CDR3 coding DNA: TGTGCCAGCAGCTTTTACGGGACTAGCGTACCCTACGAGCAGTACTTC.

A few counts support this clonotype. This chain connects TRBV6-1 to TRBJ2-3; a possible D gene is TRBD1 (6 bases). CDR3 length: 16 residues. Germline values: CDR1 MNHNS, CDR2 SASEGT. V gave up 3 bases and J gave up 4 bases, with 17 bases separating them. CDR3 loop: CASSDPRQVVADTQYF. The CDR3 nucleotides are TGTGCCAGCAGTGATCCCCGACAGGTTGTTGCAGATACGCAGTATTTT.

The J gene is TRBJ2-7, the V gene TRBV7-9, with a possible D match to TRBD2 (6 bases). The germline CDR1 and CDR2 sequences are SEHNR and FQNEAQ (reference sequence). The CDR3 has 12 amino acids. V was pared by 4 bases and J by 6 bases, with 10 bases between. As DNA, the CDR3 is TGTGCCAGCAGCTCTACTAGCTCCGAGCAGTACTTC. Its protein product is CASSSTSSEQYF.

J is TRBJ1-2 and V is TRBV3-1, with D perhaps matching TRBD1 (6 bases). The CDR3 contains 22 residues. Germline loops: CDR1 LGHDT, CDR2 YNNKEL (reference sequence). V was trimmed by 1 base and J by 4 bases, leaving 34 bases between them. CDR3 in amino acids: CASSQGWGALTITTPSSYGYTF. DNA of the CDR3: TGTGCCAGCAGCCAAGGCTGGGGGGCACTGACGATTACCACCCCATCAAGCTATGGCTACACCTTC.

The chain recombines TRBV6-1 with TRBJ2-7; 8 bases line up with TRBD1. Trimming at V came to 6 bases and at J to 5 bases, leaving 9 bases not matched to a gene. The CDR3 length is 14 residues. Germline CDR1 and CDR2: MNHNS and SASEGT. The CDR3 bases are TGTGCCAGCAGGAACGTGCAGGGGGCTGACGAGCAGTACTTC. Encoded protein: CASRNVQGADEQYF.

The chain has TRBV4-2 and TRBJ1-2; the match to TRBD1 covers 7 bases. CDR3 length: 16 amino acids. The J segment lost 0 bases and the V segment lost 1 base, leaving 5 bases of the junction unmatched. The germline gives CDR1 LGHNA, CDR2 YNFKEQ. The CDR3 region is CASSQGQGRTNYGYTF. CDR3 sequence (DNA): TGTGCCAGCAGCCAAGGACAGGGAAGAACTAACTATGGCTACACCTTC.

This clonotype was observed a handful of times. The chain carries TRBV28 and TRBJ2-3; D gene uncertain. Germline V CDR1 and CDR2: MDHEN, SYDVKM. The V and J ends lost 5 bases and 0 bases respectively, with 12 bases between them. The CDR3 runs to 15 residues. CDR3: CASSRTSQSTDTQYF. For the CDR3, the DNA is TGTGCCAGCAGTAGGACCAGCCAGAGCACAGATACGCAGTATTTT. The full variable domain, rest sourced from reference TRBV28 and TRBJ2-3, is DVKVTQSSRYLVKRTGEKVFLECVQDMDHENMFWYRQDPGLGLRLIYFSYDVKMKEKGDIPEGYSVSREKKERFSLILESASTNQTSMYLCASSRTSQSTDTQYFGPGTRLTVL.

The chain combines TRBV27 with TRBJ2-7; D perhaps matches TRBD2 (6 bases). Germline V gene data show CDR1 as MNHEY and CDR2 as SMNVEV (reference sequence). The CDR3 contains 13 residues. The V end was cut by 3 bases, the J end by 3 bases, with 9 bases between. The CDR3 sequence is CASSFNGGYEQYF. DNA of the CDR3: TGTGCCAGCAGTTTTAACGGGGGCTACGAGCAGTACTTC.

In regard to this clonotype: A much larger clone differs by one base, so this may be a read error. This chain's CDR3 is CASSLDRASYEQYF. For the CDR3, the DNA is TGTGCCAGCAGTTTGGACAGGGCTTCCTACGAGCAGTACTTC. V gene TRBV6-5 combines with J gene TRBJ2-7; 8 bases line up with TRBD1. The CDR3 runs to 14 residues. The junction had 3 bases not matched to a gene; V was cut back by 4 bases and J by 1 base. In germline, CDR1 is MNHEY, CDR2 SVGAGI.

This clonotype appeared a few times. The chain uses TRBV12-3 or TRBV12-4 and TRBJ1-2; the D gene is possibly TRBD1 (5 bases). The V gene lost 2 bases and the J gene lost 6 bases, with 10 bases spanning the gap. The CDR3 loop spans 13 amino acids. CDR3 loop: CASSLWQGDGYTF. The CDR3 DNA follows: TGTGCCAGCAGTTTATGGCAGGGTGATGGCTACACCTTC.

This chain joins TRBV20-1 and TRBJ2-7; D unresolved. Germline V lookup: CDR1 DFQATT, CDR2 SNEGSKA (reference sequence). Trimming cost V 1 base and J 6 bases, with 10 bases left between them. This CDR3 spans 12 amino acids. CDR3 protein: CSARARYSEQYF. CDR3 coding DNA: TGCAGTGCTAGAGCCAGGTACTCCGAGCAGTACTTC.

V and J are TRBV18 and TRBJ1-5, with D perhaps TRBD1 (5 bases). This CDR3 is 13 amino acids long. V dropped 8 bases and J dropped 8 bases, with 16 bases sitting between them. The germline V gene has CDR1 KGHSH and CDR2 LQKENI. Here the CDR3 reads CASGHGGSEPQHF. CDR3 nucleotides: TGTGCCAGCGGGCACGGGGGTTCGGAGCCCCAGCATTTT.

The table lists this clonotype with a few counts. The rearrangement joins TRBV20-1 to TRBJ2-1; 10 bases are a match to TRBD2. The germline gives CDR1 DFQATT, CDR2 SNEGSKA (reference sequence). Trimming at V came to 0 bases and at J to 5 bases, leaving 4 bases not matched to a gene. The CDR3 length is 15 residues. Here the CDR3 reads CSARDLGLADNEQFF. CDR3 nucleotides: TGCAGTGCTAGAGATCTAGGACTAGCGGACAATGAGCAGTTCTTC.

The V and J genes are TRBV30 and TRBJ1-1, with 9 bases that match TRBD1. CDR1 and CDR2 (germline): GTSNPN, SVGIG (reference sequence). This CDR3 spans 17 amino acids. The V segment lost 0 bases and the J segment 5 bases; nucleotides outside the gene matches: 13. The CDR3, as DNA: TGTGCCTGGAGTGTCGACTTTACCGGGACAGGGAGTACTGAAGCTTTCTTT. This gives the protein CAWSVDFTGTGSTEAFF.

This sequence joins TRBV5-1 and TRBJ2-5; D call uncertain. The CDR3 extends over 17 amino acids. The V and J ends lost 3 bases and 4 bases respectively, with 22 bases between them. Germline V gene sequence: CDR1 SGHRS, CDR2 YFSETQ. CDR3 region: CASSYVGISRYRETQYF. CDR3 in DNA: TGCGCCAGCAGCTACGTGGGGATTAGCCGGTATCGAGAGACCCAGTACTTC. Combining the CDR3 with reference TRBV5-1 and TRBJ2-5 gives the whole variable domain KAGVTQTPRYLIKTRGQQVTLSCSPISGHRSVSWYQQTPGQGLQFLFEYFSETQRNKGNFPGRFSGRQFSNSRSEMNVSTLELGDSALYLCASSYVGISRYRETQYFGPGTRLLVL.

This clonotype was observed a handful of times. The chain carries TRBV12-3 or TRBV12-4 and TRBJ1-6; D gene uncertain. The CDR3 is 13 amino acids. Trimming removed 6 bases at V and 7 bases at J, with 10 bases between. CDR3 nucleotide sequence: TGTGCCAGCAGACTAGGAGGAAATTCACCCCTCCACTTT. This translates into CASRLGGNSPLHF.